This T cell receptor beta chain originates from a study of T-cell memory formation after mild COVID-19. MiXCR was run by TCRdb on the 5' RACE reads, yielding one entry per CDR3 protein. The repertoire holds approximately 65,000 distinct CDR3 sequences, with roughly a sixth as singletons. The V gene lost 5 bases and the J gene lost 5 bases, with 15 bases spanning the gap. The CDR3 contains 14 residues. The germline CDR1 and CDR2 sequences are MNHEY and SMNVEV (reference sequence). The sequencing input was PBMCs or a T cell subset sorted from them (not recorded which). V is TRBV27 and J is TRBJ1-1; D may be TRBD1 (6 bases). This sequence was found in an adult woman who had mild COVID-19 (a few samples of this study predate the infection). Cell type and time point are not known. CDR3 nucleotides: TGTGCCAGCAGTCCGTGGGGGGGCGGGACTGAAGCTTTCTTT. Amino acid sequence: CASSPWGGGTEAFF.